Each of the 19 T cell receptor beta chains below was sequenced from the same sample in a study of blood T cell repertoires in COVID-19. Repertoires were generated with immunoSEQ multiplex PCR, while TCRdb's copy carries only in-frame clones and drops some. There are approximately 230,000 clones in the sample; approximately 90% occur only once, and more than 3.5% lies in the top ten. Sequenced input: PBMCs or T cells enriched from blood (not recorded which). The receptors stem from a woman in her thirties who had recovered from COVID-19.

The gene calls are TRBV6-5 and TRBJ1-5; 7 bases are shared with TRBD1. The CDR3 runs to 13 residues. J was trimmed by 4 bases and V by 6 bases; bases with no gene match: 3. Germline V gene lookup returns CDR1 MNHEY and CDR2 SVGAGI. The CDR3 region has the DNA TGTGCCAGCAGATCGACAGGGAATCAGCCCCAGCATTTT. Translation: CASRSTGNQPQHF.

The chain joins TRBV6-2 or TRBV6-3 to TRBJ1-6; D is unresolved. Germline values: CDR1 MNHEY, CDR2 SVGEGT. The V end lost 6 bases, the J end lost 12 bases, and 9 bases lay between the germline ends. There are 11 residues in the CDR3. Here the CDR3 reads CASSNSRPLHF. The CDR3 DNA reads TGTGCCAGCAGCAATTCGAGACCCCTCCACTTT.

The sample holds a few counts of this clone. The V gene is TRBV27, the J gene TRBJ1-2; 7 nucleotides match TRBD1. V trimming: 5 bases; J trimming: 5 bases; junction bases outside the gene matches: 14. CDR3 length: 16 residues. CDR1 is MNHEY, CDR2 SMNVEV, per germline (reference sequence). CDR3 sequence (DNA): TGTGCCAGCAGTCCGACGATTCAACAGGGGAGGTATGGCTACACCTTC. This codes for CASSPTIQQGRYGYTF.

The chain couples TRBV7-9 to TRBJ1-1; TRBD1 matches 7 bases. With 3 bases clipped from V and 7 bases from J, the junction kept 8 bases outside the gene matches. The CDR3 totals 14 residues. Germline-derived CDR1 and CDR2 are SEHNR and FQNEAQ (reference sequence). The CDR3 here is CASSFNAGTDEAFF. The CDR3 coding sequence is TGTGCCAGCAGCTTTAACGCCGGGACAGATGAAGCTTTCTTT.

The chain combines TRBV28 with TRBJ1-2, with D possibly TRBD1 on 5 matching bases. The germline CDR1 and CDR2 sequences are MDHEN and SYDVKM. V was clipped by 7 bases and J by 8 bases, with 14 bases between them. CDR3 length equals 12 residues. The CDR3 DNA follows: TGTGCCAGCACCCAGCAGGGAGGGGGCTACACCTTC. Its translation is CASTQQGGGYTF.

The gene calls are TRBV7-9 and TRBJ2-2; TRBD1 is a possible D gene (6 bases). V was cut by 0 bases and J by 1 base, with 6 bases left in between. Germline CDR1 SEHNR, CDR2 FQNEAQ (reference sequence). The CDR3 has 15 residues. CDR3 bases: TGTGCCAGCAGCTTAGCGACAGGGAACACCGGGGAGCTGTTTTTT. This gives the protein CASSLATGNTGELFF.

The chain joins TRBV18 to TRBJ2-3; weak D call: TRBD1 (6 bases). The V end was cut by 4 bases, the J end by 1 base, with 15 bases between. The germline CDR1 and CDR2 sequences are KGHSH and LQKENI. The CDR3 runs 16 residues. The CDR3 spells CASSRPTGRGTDTQYF. CDR3 nucleotides: TGTGCCAGCTCACGACCTACAGGGCGGGGCACAGATACGCAGTATTTT.

CDR3 sequence reads: CASTPTGDSPLHF. The CDR3, as DNA: TGTGCCAGCACCCCGACAGGGGATTCACCCCTCCACTTT. The chain uses TRBV27 and TRBJ1-6; 8 bases fit TRBD1. The germline V gene encodes CDR1 MNHEY and CDR2 SMNVEV (reference sequence). Unmatched junction bases numbered 4, after V lost 7 bases and J lost 8 bases. The length of the CDR3 is 13 residues.

The V gene is TRBV18, the J gene TRBJ1-3; perhaps TRBD1 as D (5 bases). V was trimmed by 2 bases and J by 2 bases, leaving 13 bases between them. The CDR3 is 16 residues long. From germline, CDR1 is KGHSH and CDR2 LQKENI. This CDR3 is CASSPSRQGAGNTIYF. The CDR3 DNA reads TGTGCCAGCTCACCATCCAGGCAAGGGGCTGGAAACACCATATATTTT.

The rearrangement links TRBV30 to TRBJ1-3, with a possible D match to TRBD1 (5 bases). Germline V gene sequence: CDR1 GTSNPN, CDR2 SVGIG (reference sequence). V lost 4 bases to trimming and J lost 2 bases, with 12 bases between them. There are 14 residues in the CDR3. Here the CDR3 reads CAWMWTSAGNTIYF. As DNA, the CDR3 is TGTGCCTGGATGTGGACATCCGCTGGAAACACCATATATTTT.

The chain is built from TRBV7-3 and TRBJ1-3; the match to TRBD1 covers 9 bases. This CDR3 has 17 amino acids. V was clipped by 5 bases and J by 2 bases; unmatched bases: 10. Germline V lookup: CDR1 SGHTA, CDR2 FQGTGA. The CDR3 sequence: CASSMHDRGGPGNTIYF. The CDR3 nucleotides read TGTGCCAGCAGCATGCATGACAGGGGGGGACCTGGAAACACCATATATTTT.

The chain combines TRBV4-3 with TRBJ2-1, with 13 bases fitting TRBD2. The germline V gene encodes CDR1 LGHNA and CDR2 YSLEER. This CDR3 spans 19 amino acids. V was pared by 0 bases and J by 7 bases, with 12 bases of the junction left unmatched. The CDR3, as DNA: TGCGCCAGCAGCCAAGATGGGACTAGCGGGACATTGGGGAGTAATGAGCAGTTCTTC. Translation gives CASSQDGTSGTLGSNEQFF.

The chain combines TRBV11-3 with TRBJ2-3; TRBD1 matches at 7 bases. Germline V gives CDR1 SGHNT, CDR2 YENEEA. J lost 3 bases, V lost 5 bases, and 8 bases had no gene match. CDR3 length equals 15 residues. In DNA, the CDR3 is TGTGCCAGCAGCACAGGTGGGACAGAGACAGATACGCAGTATTTT. Translating it yields CASSTGGTETDTQYF.

A single count supports this clone. The chain joins TRBV29-1 to TRBJ1-1; D gene unclear. Germline V gene lookup returns CDR1 SQVTM and CDR2 ANQGSEA. V was cut by 4 bases and J by 3 bases, with 6 bases left in between. The CDR3 is made up of 11 amino acids. This CDR3 is CSVGQYTEAFF. The CDR3 coding sequence is TGCAGCGTTGGACAATACACTGAAGCTTTCTTT.

The J gene is TRBJ1-2, the V gene TRBV19; 11 bases fit TRBD1. The CDR3 runs 15 residues. CDR1 and CDR2 from the germline V gene are LNHDA and SQIVND (reference sequence). J was trimmed by 4 bases and V by 5 bases; bases with no gene match: 6. This chain's CDR3 is CASSARDRGIYGYTF. The CDR3 nucleotides read TGTGCCAGTAGTGCGCGGGACAGGGGGATCTATGGCTACACCTTC.

The chain joins TRBV5-1 to TRBJ2-7; D is unclear. Trimming left V 0 bases short and J 5 bases short, with 9 bases between. Germline V gene sequence: CDR1 SGHRS, CDR2 YFSETQ. CDR3 length equals 13 residues. The CDR3 spells CASSLAEENEQYF. Written as DNA, the CDR3 is TGCGCCAGCAGCTTGGCAGAGGAGAACGAGCAGTACTTC.

This sequence joins TRBV30 and TRBJ2-1, with TRBD1 identical over 7 bases. The CDR3 runs to 13 residues. Germline V gives CDR1 GTSNPN, CDR2 SVGIG (reference sequence). V was clipped by 8 bases and J by 8 bases; unmatched bases: 12. CDR3 coding DNA: TGTGCCATGAAAAAAAAAGGGGGCCATGAGCAGTTCTTC. Its protein is CAMKKKGGHEQFF.

This sequence joins TRBV7-9 and TRBJ1-1, with 7 bases lining up with TRBD1. Germline trimming cut 6 bases from V and 1 base from J; bases unmatched to any gene: 8. The CDR3 extends over 15 amino acids. Germline CDR1 SEHNR, CDR2 FQNEAQ (reference sequence). This CDR3 reads CASSKHRGSNTEAFF. The CDR3 DNA reads as TGTGCCAGCAGTAAGCACAGGGGCTCGAACACTGAAGCTTTCTTT.

The chain uses TRBV7-6 and TRBJ2-1; 8 positions match TRBD2. There are 17 residues in the CDR3. Germline trimming cut 1 base from V and 4 bases from J; bases unmatched to any gene: 9. The germline V gene has CDR1 SGHVS and CDR2 FNYEAQ. The CDR3 bases are TGTGCCAGCAGCTTAGGACTTCGCGGGAGGCTTTACAATGAGCAGTTCTTC. It encodes CASSLGLRGRLYNEQFF.